These 21 T cell receptor beta chains were all obtained from the same sample, sequenced in a study of T cells in Graves' hyperthyroidism and ophthalmopathy. The investigators amplified TCR beta CDR3 regions from RNA transcripts. TCR CDR3 regions were first amplified by RT-PCR with HTBI primers. Each CDR3 protein gets one entry after TCRdb re-called the multiplex PCR reads with MiXCR. Of 270,000 or so distinct CDR3 sequences in the sample, under 30% were seen once. The sample consisted of blood. Source of these receptors: a man aged 40-49 years with Graves' hyperthyroidism that later progressed to Graves' ophthalmopathy.

This clonotype was seen at least ten times. The chain uses TRBV5-1 and TRBJ2-2, with TRBD2 matching over 9 bases. Germline V gene lookup returns CDR1 SGHRS and CDR2 YFSETQ. The trim removed 1 base at V and 6 bases at J, leaving 4 bases unmatched. The CDR3 contains 15 residues. The CDR3 nucleotides read TGCGCCAGCAGCTTGCTGATAGCGGGGGCCGGGGAGCTGTTTTTT. This gives the protein CASSLLIAGAGELFF.

The chain uses TRBV7-8 and TRBJ1-5; no clear D gene. CDR1 and CDR2 (germline): SGHVS, FQNEAQ. The CDR3 is 13 residues long. The V and J ends lost 5 bases and 7 bases respectively, with 12 bases between them. This CDR3 reads CASSRQQRQPQHF. In nucleotides, the CDR3 is TGTGCCAGCAGCCGCCAACAGCGCCAGCCCCAGCATTTT.

The chain combines TRBV11-2 with TRBJ2-2, with D hard to call. V lost 5 bases, J lost 5 bases, and 21 bases lay in between. Germline assignment: CDR1 SGHAT and CDR2 FQNNGV. This CDR3 is built from 17 residues. The CDR3 loop is CASSLWVAAPRTGELFF. CDR3 nucleotide sequence: TGTGCCAGCAGCCTCTGGGTGGCAGCCCCCCGAACCGGGGAGCTGTTTTTT.

Relative to its sample, this clonotype is medium-sized (0.01 to 0.1%). V usage is TRBV29-1 and J usage is TRBJ1-2, with D maybe TRBD1 (5 bases). The germline gives CDR1 SQVTM, CDR2 ANQGSEA. There are 13 residues in the CDR3. Trimming shortened V by 0 bases and J by 7 bases, and 12 bases separated the two germline ends. The CDR3 DNA reads TGCAGCGTTGAAGATCACGGGGGTCTTGGCTACACCTTC. Encoded protein: CSVEDHGGLGYTF. Supplemented by reference TRBV29-1 and TRBJ1-2, the full variable domain reads SAVISQKPSRDICQRGTSLTIQCQVDSQVTMMFWYRQQPGQSLTLIATANQGSEATYESGFVIDKFPISRPNLTFSTLTVSNMSPEDSSIYLCSVEDHGGLGYTFGSGTRLTVV.

This clonotype was recorded many times. The chain employs TRBV6-5 and TRBJ1-2; D is ambiguous. The germline V gene encodes CDR1 MNHEY and CDR2 SVGAGI. The CDR3 sequence is 14 residues long. V gave up 6 bases and J gave up 3 bases, with 14 bases separating them. The CDR3 is CASSPERGDYGYTF. The CDR3 nucleotides read TGTGCCAGCAGCCCCGAACGAGGAGACTATGGCTACACCTTC.

This clonotype came up many times. At one end, the junction sequence differs from germline, possibly due to a read error. V usage is TRBV6-5 and J usage is TRBJ2-2, with unresolved D. The CDR3 is 15 residues long. CDR1 is MNHEY and CDR2 is SVGAGI in the germline V gene. This chain's CDR3 is CASSWATANTGELFF. In nucleotides, the CDR3 is TGTGCCAGTAGTTGGGCTACCGCGAACACCGGGGAGCTGTTTTTT.

The sample holds many counts of this clonotype. The chain employs TRBV12-3 or TRBV12-4 and TRBJ1-1; 7 bases line up with TRBD1. V lost 4 bases to trimming and J lost 3 bases; unmatched junction nucleotides: 5. The CDR3 covers 14 residues. The CDR3 bases are TGTGCCAGCAGTTATTTAGACAGGGACACTGAAGCTTTCTTT. Translation gives CASSYLDRDTEAFF.

This clonotype was observed at least ten times. The chain has TRBV6-1 and TRBJ1-1; the match to TRBD1 covers 9 bases. The J segment lost 5 bases and the V segment lost 10 bases, leaving 8 bases of the junction unmatched. The germline gives CDR1 MNHNS, CDR2 SASEGT. CDR3 size: 13 residues. The CDR3 nucleotides read TGTGCCATTTCGGGACAGGGTGGTACTGAAGCTTTCTTT. Its protein is CAISGQGGTEAFF.

The V call is TRBV5-1, the J call TRBJ1-1; TRBD1 matches at 9 bases. V was clipped by 4 bases and J by 5 bases; unmatched bases: 6. The CDR3 is 14 amino acids. Germline values: CDR1 SGHRS, CDR2 YFSETQ. The CDR3 sequence is CASSLNRGRTEAFF. In DNA form, the CDR3 reads TGCGCCAGCAGCCTCAACAGGGGGCGGACTGAAGCTTTCTTT. The full variable domain, completed using reference TRBV5-1 and TRBJ1-1, is KAGVTQTPRYLIKTRGQQVTLSCSPISGHRSVSWYQQTPGQGLQFLFEYFSETQRNKGNFPGRFSGRQFSNSRSEMNVSTLELGDSALYLCASSLNRGRTEAFFGQGTRLTVV.

This clonotype was recorded many times. The chain has TRBV20-1 and TRBJ1-5; D unresolved. Trimming pared 6 bases from V and 0 bases from J, leaving 12 bases between. The CDR3 runs to 14 residues. Germline assignment: CDR1 DFQATT and CDR2 SNEGSKA (reference sequence). The CDR3 DNA is TGCAGTGCACGGGGTCGGATTAGCAATCAGCCCCAGCATTTT. This encodes CSARGRISNQPQHF.

Details on this clonotype: A junction boundary mismatches the germline segment, possibly from a read error. This chain connects TRBV28 to TRBJ2-5, with 7 bases aligning to TRBD2. The CDR3 consists of 13 residues. The germline V gene has CDR1 MDHEN and CDR2 SYDVKM. CDR3 sequence (DNA): TGCGCCAGCAGCTCCGGGGGGTTGGAGACCCAGTACTTC. Translating it yields CASSSGGLETQYF.

The V gene is TRBV28, the J gene TRBJ1-1; maybe TRBD1 (5 bases). Per germline, CDR1 MDHEN and CDR2 SYDVKM. V lost 3 bases and J lost 6, with 14 bases in between. The CDR3 has 14 amino acids. CDR3 nucleotide sequence: TGTGCCAGCAGTTTCTCGGGGGAGGTCGCTGAAGCTTTCTTT. Its protein is CASSFSGEVAEAFF.

This clonotype occurred many times. This chain links TRBV25-1 with TRBJ1-1; possible D gene TRBD1, 5 bases. Germline V CDR1 and CDR2: MGHDK, SYGVNS. The CDR3 contains 13 residues. V lost 4 bases to trimming and J lost 7 bases, with 13 bases between them. Here the CDR3 DNA reads TGTGCCAGCAGTGTAAGCAGGGAGGGTGAAGCTTTCTTT. Encoded protein: CASSVSREGEAFF.

The chain is built from TRBV20-1 and TRBJ1-1; the D is unclear. The CDR3 covers 14 residues. V lost 8 bases and J lost 3, with 19 bases in between. The germline V gene has CDR1 DFQATT and CDR2 SNEGSKA (reference sequence). The CDR3 DNA reads TGCAGTACCGTAATGGAGGCGTTTTACACTGAAGCTTTCTTT. Translating it yields CSTVMEAFYTEAFF.

This clonotype was seen ten or more times. The chain carries TRBV11-3 and TRBJ1-1, with TRBD1 matching over 9 bases. The CDR3 spans 14 residues. V was pared by 5 bases and J by 5 bases, with 6 bases of the junction left unmatched. The germline CDR1 and CDR2 sequences are SGHNT and YENEEA. CDR3 bases: TGTGCCAGCAGCGTCACAGGGGGCTTAACTGAAGCTTTCTTT. Translating it yields CASSVTGGLTEAFF.

The table lists this clonotype with many counts. The rearrangement joins TRBV3-1 to TRBJ1-1, with 8 bases aligning to TRBD1. Germline V gene sequence: CDR1 LGHDT, CDR2 YNNKEL (reference sequence). The CDR3 is made up of 15 amino acids. J was trimmed by 0 bases and V by 4 bases; bases with no gene match: 4. The DNA of the CDR3 is TGTGCCAGCAGCCGAGGACAGGGCCTGAACACTGAAGCTTTCTTT. Translated: CASSRGQGLNTEAFF.

This clonotype has at least ten counts. The gene calls are TRBV4-1 and TRBJ2-7; weak D call: TRBD2 (5 bases). V gave up 1 base and J gave up 11 bases, with 18 bases separating them. Germline V gene data show CDR1 as MGHRA and CDR2 as YSYEKL. The CDR3 contains 14 residues. The CDR3 region has the DNA TGCGCCAGCAGCCAAGGGCCTCGCCGGGAAGTGGAGTACTTC. It yields the protein CASSQGPRREVEYF.

This clonotype showed up many times. This chain links TRBV6-1 with TRBJ2-7; 9 nucleotides agree with TRBD2. V lost 11 bases and J lost 5; bases outside the gene matches: 13. CDR3 length: 14 residues. Germline V CDR1 and CDR2: MNHNS, SASEGT. This CDR3 reads CAALPSGRWDEQYF. The CDR3 region has the DNA TGTGCCGCCCTCCCCAGCGGGAGGTGGGACGAGCAGTACTTC.

This clonotype was seen ten or more times. V is TRBV20-1 and J is TRBJ2-5; 9 nucleotides line up with TRBD2. V shed 2 bases, J shed 2 bases, and the junction held 0 bases outside the gene matches. Germline-derived CDR1 and CDR2 are DFQATT and SNEGSKA (reference sequence). This CDR3 spans 13 amino acids. The CDR3 bases are TGCAGTGCTAGACTAGCGGGGCAAGAGACCCAGTACTTC. Translation gives CSARLAGQETQYF.

This clonotype was seen repeatedly, ten times or more. This chain joins TRBV12-3 or TRBV12-4 and TRBJ2-5; D not certain. CDR3 size: 13 residues. Trimming left V 3 bases short and J 4 bases short, with 9 bases between. CDR3 sequence reads: CASSLKERETQYF. As DNA, the CDR3 is TGTGCCAGCAGTTTGAAGGAGAGAGAGACCCAGTACTTC.

J is TRBJ2-5 and V is TRBV5-5, with D possibly TRBD1 on 6 matching bases. The V end was cut by 5 bases, the J end by 1 base, with 15 bases between. The CDR3 extends over 15 amino acids. CDR1 is SGHKS and CDR2 is YYEKEE in the germline V gene (reference sequence). CDR3 in DNA: TGTGCCAGCAGACCTGACAGGAGAATCCAAGAGACCCAGTACTTC. Its protein product is CASRPDRRIQETQYF.